Below are 28 T cell receptor beta chains sequenced from a single sample in a study of Ad26.COV2.S vaccination and SARS-CoV-2 variants. This table comes from immunoSEQ multiplex PCR, and its TCRdb copy is limited to in-frame clones, with some not included. The table has 350,000 to 500,000 clones, about 88% seen once; the top ten hold about 2.5%. Regarding treatment: around 19 received Ad26.COV2.S at low or high dose, single or two shots; about 5 received placebo; per-sample allocation not given. Day 63 after the first injection of vaccine or placebo was the sampling time. Material: peripheral blood, obtained in a trial of Ad26.COV2.S vaccine versus placebo. All receptors derive from a person aged 18-60 years who received the Ad26.COV2.S COVID-19 vaccine or a placebo.

V is TRBV14 and J is TRBJ1-1, with TRBD1 identical over 8 bases. The CDR3 runs to 15 residues. Germline lookup yields CDR1 SGHDN and CDR2 FVKESK. Trimming at V came to 3 bases and at J to 6 bases, leaving 9 bases not matched to a gene. CDR3 sequence (DNA): TGTGCCAGCAGCCACCTGGACAGGGCTTTTCCTGAAGCTTTCTTT. Its protein product is CASSHLDRAFPEAFF.

The chain combines TRBV5-4 with TRBJ2-7; 10 positions match TRBD1. The CDR3 is made up of 13 amino acids. Germline V gives CDR1 SGHNT, CDR2 YYREEE (reference sequence). V shed 4 bases and J 6 bases; nucleotides not matched to a gene: 4. CDR3 amino acids: CASSARQGAEQYV. As DNA, the CDR3 is TGTGCCAGCAGCGCGAGACAGGGGGCCGAGCAGTACGTC.

This clone was seen a handful of times. The chain carries TRBV2 and TRBJ1-1; D unresolved. The length of the CDR3 is 13 residues. Germline assignment: CDR1 SNHLY and CDR2 FYNNEI. Trimming cost V 6 bases and J 5 bases, with 13 bases left between them. The CDR3 reads CASRPYPGTEAFF. In DNA form, the CDR3 reads TGTGCCAGCAGGCCCTATCCCGGGACTGAAGCTTTCTTT. Looking up the rest from reference TRBV2 and TRBJ1-1 gives the full variable domain: EPEVTQTPSHQVTQMGQEVILRCVPISNHLYFYWYRQILGQKVEFLVSFYNNEISEKSEIFDDQFSVERPDGSNFTLKIRSTKLEDSAMYFCASRPYPGTEAFFGQGTRLTVV.

This clone was detected once. This chain links TRBV5-1 with TRBJ1-6, with 7 bases fitting TRBD1. Germline-derived CDR1 and CDR2 are SGHRS and YFSETQ. The CDR3 sequence is 17 residues long. Trimming removed 2 bases from V and 4 bases from J; junction bases left unmatched: 9. The CDR3 sequence is CASSLGTAGRYNSPLHF. CDR3 in DNA: TGCGCCAGCAGCTTAGGGACAGCAGGAAGATATAATTCACCCCTCCACTTT.

The table lists this clone with a few counts. This CDR3 is CASSQRLTVNIQYF. DNA for the CDR3: TGTGCCAGCAGCCAAAGACTAACAGTGAACATTCAGTACTTC. The rearrangement joins TRBV4-2 to TRBJ2-4; TRBD2 might be the D (5 bases). This CDR3 is 14 amino acids long. Trimming removed 2 bases from V and 7 bases from J, with 12 bases in between. The V gene's germline CDR1 is LGHNA and CDR2 YNFKEQ.

The chain uses TRBV19 and TRBJ2-7; D possibly corresponds to TRBD1 (5 bases). Trimming shortened V by 6 bases and J by 2 bases, and 11 bases separated the two germline ends. Germline lookup yields CDR1 LNHDA and CDR2 SQIVND (reference sequence). CDR3 length: 13 amino acids. The DNA of the CDR3 is TGTGCCAGTAGCCCCGCAGGGACCTACGAGCAGTACTTC. It is translated as CASSPAGTYEQYF. Combining the CDR3 with reference TRBV19 and TRBJ2-7 gives the whole variable domain DGGITQSPKYLFRKEGQNVTLSCEQNLNHDAMYWYRQDPGQGLRLIYYSQIVNDFQKGDIAEGYSVSREKKESFPLTVTSAQKNPTAFYLCASSPAGTYEQYFGPGTRLTVT.

This clone appeared a single time. The rearrangement uses TRBV6-2 or TRBV6-3 and TRBJ2-3; 10 nucleotides match TRBD2. The CDR3 is 17 amino acids. Germline V gene sequence: CDR1 MNHEY, CDR2 SVGEGT. V dropped 4 bases and J dropped 7; count of bases not matched to a gene: 14. CDR3 sequence (DNA): TGTGCCAGCAGTTCCCTAGCGGGGGCCGGGCGCACGTATACGCAGTATTTT. It encodes CASSSLAGAGRTYTQYF.

J is TRBJ1-4 and V is TRBV29-1, with D uncertain. The V gene's germline CDR1 is SQVTM and CDR2 ANQGSEA. The CDR3 has 13 amino acids. Trimming pared 5 bases from V and 0 bases from J, leaving 7 bases between. For the CDR3, the DNA is TGCAGCGTTCAACACTCAACTAATGAAAAACTGTTTTTT. Protein sequence: CSVQHSTNEKLFF.

The sample holds a few counts of this clone. The chain recombines TRBV15 with TRBJ1-3, with unresolved D. Germline CDR1 reads LNHNV; CDR2 reads YYDKDF (reference sequence). There are 13 residues in the CDR3. Between the trimmed V and J ends, which lost 0 bases and 7 bases, there was a span of 7 bases. The CDR3: CATSRDLGNTIYF. Here the CDR3 DNA reads TGTGCCACCAGCAGAGATCTAGGGAACACCATATATTTT. Complete variable domain (other parts from reference TRBV15 and TRBJ1-3): DAMVIQNPRYQVTQFGKPVTLSCSQTLNHNVMYWYQQKSSQAPKLLFHYYDKDFNNEADTPDNFQSRRPNTSFCFLDIRSPGLGDTAMYLCATSRDLGNTIYFGEGSWLTVV.

V gene TRBV6-2 or TRBV6-3 combines with J gene TRBJ2-1; no firm D call. V gave up 2 bases and J gave up 6 bases, with 5 bases separating them. CDR3 length: 12 amino acids. Germline CDR1 and CDR2: MNHEY and SVGEGT. In DNA, the CDR3 is TGTGCCAGCAGTTACCCTTCCAATGAGCAGTTCTTC. It yields the protein CASSYPSNEQFF.

CDR3 nucleotides: TGTGCCAGCAGCTCGGCCCGGGACGGCCAGTACTTC. Protein sequence: CASSSARDGQYF. J is TRBJ2-5 and V is TRBV11-3; either TRBD1 or TRBD2 may supply D (5 bases each). In germline, CDR1 is SGHNT, CDR2 YENEEA. The V end was cut by 4 bases, the J end by 10 bases, with 13 bases between. The CDR3 has 12 residues. Based on the CDR3 plus reference TRBV11-3 and TRBJ2-5, the full variable domain is EAGVVQSPRYKIIEKKQPVAFWCNPISGHNTLYWYLQNLGQGPELLIRYENEEAVDDSQLPKDRFSAERLKGVDSTLKIQPAELGDSAVYLCASSSARDGQYFGPGTRLLVL.

The rearrangement links TRBV28 to TRBJ1-1; unclear D gene. Germline assignment: CDR1 MDHEN and CDR2 SYDVKM. Trimming shortened V by 5 bases and J by 5 bases, and 9 bases separated the two germline ends. This CDR3 is 12 amino acids long. This CDR3 is CASSRPGTEAFF. The CDR3 nucleotides read TGTGCCAGCAGTCGACCGGGGACTGAAGCTTTCTTT.

The V gene is TRBV7-2, the J gene TRBJ1-5, with D uncertain. The CDR3 loop spans 14 amino acids. Germline CDR1 is SGHTA and CDR2 is FQGNSA. Trimming shortened V by 5 bases and J by 4 bases, and 12 bases separated the two germline ends. CDR3 sequence (DNA): TGTGCCAGCAGCCCCCCAGGACCAAATCAGCCCCAGCATTTT. Its protein is CASSPPGPNQPQHF. The full variable domain, its missing parts supplied by reference TRBV7-2 and TRBJ1-5, is GAGVSQSPSNKVTEKGKDVELRCDPISGHTALYWYRQSLGQGLEFLIYFQGNSAPDKSGLPSDRFSAERTGGSVSTLTIQRTQQEDSAVYLCASSPPGPNQPQHFGDGTRLSIL.

This clone occurred once. The V gene is TRBV12-2, the J gene TRBJ2-3. TRBV12-2 is deemed a pseudogene. The CDR3 is 15 amino acids. The CDR3 region has the DNA TGTGCAAGTCGCTTAGTCTCGCGTAGACCAGATACGCAGTATTTT. Translating gives CASRLVSRRPDTQYF.

V is TRBV6-2 or TRBV6-3 and J is TRBJ2-7, with TRBD1 as a possible D gene (5 bases). CDR3 length: 15 amino acids. The germline V and J ends were trimmed by 2 bases and 0 bases, with 11 bases remaining between them. Germline V gene lookup returns CDR1 MNHEY and CDR2 SVGEGT. The CDR3 is CASSYGADSSYEQYV. CDR3 nucleotide sequence: TGTGCCAGCAGTTACGGGGCCGACAGCTCCTACGAGCAGTACGTC.

This chain uses TRBV4-1 with TRBJ1-1; no reliable D call. The CDR3 runs to 13 residues. V dropped 1 base and J dropped 1 base, with 4 bases sitting between them. Per germline, CDR1 MGHRA and CDR2 YSYEKL. The CDR3 nucleotides are TGCGCCAGCAGCCAAGGCCCGAACACTGAAGCTTTCTTT. This sequence encodes CASSQGPNTEAFF.

J is TRBJ2-5 and V is TRBV10-3; D ambiguous. Germline assignment: CDR1 ENHRY and CDR2 SYGVKD. The CDR3 extends over 13 amino acids. Trimming took off 3 bases at V and 3 bases at J, with 8 bases between the two ends. The CDR3 coding sequence is TGTGCCATCAGTGATTACCAGAAAGAGACCCAGTACTTC. This codes for CAISDYQKETQYF.

The chain links TRBV20-1 to TRBJ2-1; no definite D call. This CDR3 comprises 11 residues. The V end was cut by 4 bases, the J end by 4 bases, with 5 bases between. CDR1 DFQATT and CDR2 SNEGSKA come from the germline V gene (reference sequence). CDR3 protein: CSATDYNEQFF. The CDR3 region has the DNA TGCAGTGCTACGGATTACAATGAGCAGTTCTTC.

This chain links TRBV23-1 with TRBJ2-7, with D unclear. TRBV23-1 is classed as an ORF, of uncertain function. CDR3 length: 9 residues. The CDR3: CASSRGKKV. The CDR3 DNA follows: TGCGCCAGCAGTCGTGGGAAAAAGGTC.

V gene TRBV7-3 combines with J gene TRBJ2-5; D is ambiguous. CDR1 SGHTA and CDR2 FQGTGA come from the germline V gene. The ends were cut back, 0 bases at V and 4 bases at J, with 6 bases in the middle. This CDR3 contains 13 residues. CDR3 in DNA: TGTGCCAGCAGCTTAACGCTGGGAGAGACCCAGTACTTC. It specifies CASSLTLGETQYF.

The chain recombines TRBV11-2 with TRBJ1-4; D remains ambiguous. The CDR3 contains 15 residues. The V and J ends lost 4 bases and 8 bases respectively, with 17 bases between them. Germline assignment: CDR1 SGHAT and CDR2 FQNNGV. CDR3 in DNA: TGTGCCAGCAGCTCTCCGACTAACTTAGGCGAAAAACTGTTTTTT. It encodes CASSSPTNLGEKLFF.

This clone was counted only a few times. The rearrangement links TRBV18 to TRBJ2-7; tentative D call: TRBD2 (5 bases). The CDR3 consists of 14 residues. V was cut by 1 base and J by 0 bases, with 7 bases left in between. The germline CDR1 and CDR2 sequences are KGHSH and LQKENI. The CDR3 protein is CASSPQEVSYEQYF. In DNA, the CDR3 is TGTGCCAGCTCACCACAGGAGGTCTCCTACGAGCAGTACTTC.

The chain links TRBV2 to TRBJ2-7; 8 bases map to TRBD1. Germline loops: CDR1 SNHLY, CDR2 FYNNEI. V dropped 7 bases and J dropped 6; count of bases not matched to a gene: 5. This CDR3 spans 12 amino acids. The CDR3 DNA follows: TGTGCCAGCACCAGGGGGCGTTTCGAGCAGTACGTC. This translates into CASTRGRFEQYV.

V usage is TRBV6-5 and J usage is TRBJ2-7; D remains ambiguous. Germline V CDR1 and CDR2: MNHEY, SVGAGI. Trimming stripped 10 bases from V and 0 bases from J, with 16 bases between. The CDR3 contains 14 residues. In DNA, the CDR3 is TGTGCCACCCGAAAGGGTCTGAGCTCCTACGAGCAGTACTTC. Amino acids: CATRKGLSSYEQYF.

The gene calls are TRBV6-5 and TRBJ1-3; D unresolved. The germline V and J ends were trimmed by 8 bases and 2 bases, with 7 bases remaining between them. This CDR3 is 12 amino acids long. The germline V gene encodes CDR1 MNHEY and CDR2 SVGAGI. CDR3 in DNA: TGTGCCAGCGCCTATACTGGAAACACCATATATTTT. Protein sequence: CASAYTGNTIYF.

The chain combines TRBV28 with TRBJ1-2; perhaps TRBD1 as D (5 bases). This CDR3 comprises 15 residues. The V end was cut by 7 bases, the J end by 4 bases, with 19 bases between. Germline values: CDR1 MDHEN, CDR2 SYDVKM. The CDR3 loop reads CASTPSSGGSYGYTF. CDR3 nucleotides: TGTGCCAGCACCCCCTCTAGTGGGGGATCCTATGGCTACACCTTC.

V and J are TRBV20-1 and TRBJ2-1; TRBD2 matches 8 bases. The length of the CDR3 is 11 residues. Germline lookup yields CDR1 DFQATT and CDR2 SNEGSKA (reference sequence). In DNA, the CDR3 is TGCCAGCCAGCGGGGGTTAATGAGCAGTTCTTC. Encoded protein: CQPAGVNEQFF.

This clone was picked up a small number of times. The chain has TRBV2 and TRBJ2-4, with a weak D call TRBD1 (6 bases). V was pared by 7 bases and J by 2 bases, with 15 bases between. This CDR3 has 15 residues. Germline values: CDR1 SNHLY, CDR2 FYNNEI. The CDR3 region is CASTALGTTKNIQYF. The CDR3, as DNA: TGTGCCAGCACTGCTTTAGGGACAACCAAAAACATTCAGTACTTC.